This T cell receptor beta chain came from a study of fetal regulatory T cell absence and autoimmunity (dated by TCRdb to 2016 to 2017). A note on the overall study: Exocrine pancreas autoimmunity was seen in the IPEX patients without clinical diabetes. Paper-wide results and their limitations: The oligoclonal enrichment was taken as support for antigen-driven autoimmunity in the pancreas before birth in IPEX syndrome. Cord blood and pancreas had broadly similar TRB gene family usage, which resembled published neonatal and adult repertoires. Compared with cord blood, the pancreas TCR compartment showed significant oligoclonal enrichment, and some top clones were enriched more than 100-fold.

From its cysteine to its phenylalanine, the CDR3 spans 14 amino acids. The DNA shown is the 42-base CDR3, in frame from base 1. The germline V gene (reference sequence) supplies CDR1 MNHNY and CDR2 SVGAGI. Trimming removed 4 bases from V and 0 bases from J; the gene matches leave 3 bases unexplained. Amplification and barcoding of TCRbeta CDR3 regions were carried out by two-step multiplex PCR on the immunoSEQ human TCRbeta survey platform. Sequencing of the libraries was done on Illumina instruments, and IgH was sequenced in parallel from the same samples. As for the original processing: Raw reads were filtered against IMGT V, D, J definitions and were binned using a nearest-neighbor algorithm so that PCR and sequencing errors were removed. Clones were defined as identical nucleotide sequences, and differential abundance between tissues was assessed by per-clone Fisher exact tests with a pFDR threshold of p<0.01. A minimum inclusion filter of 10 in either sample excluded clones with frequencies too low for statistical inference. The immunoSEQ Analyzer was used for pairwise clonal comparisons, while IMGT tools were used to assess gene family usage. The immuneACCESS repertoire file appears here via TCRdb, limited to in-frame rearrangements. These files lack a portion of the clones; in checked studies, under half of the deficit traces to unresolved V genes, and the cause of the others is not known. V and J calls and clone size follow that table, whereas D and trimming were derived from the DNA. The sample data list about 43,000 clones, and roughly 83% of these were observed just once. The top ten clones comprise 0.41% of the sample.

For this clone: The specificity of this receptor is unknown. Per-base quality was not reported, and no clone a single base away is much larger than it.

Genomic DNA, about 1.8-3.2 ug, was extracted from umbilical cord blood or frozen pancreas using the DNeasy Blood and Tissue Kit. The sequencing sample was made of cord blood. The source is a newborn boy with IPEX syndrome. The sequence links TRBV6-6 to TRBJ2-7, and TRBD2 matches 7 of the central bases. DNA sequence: TGTGCCAGCAGTTCCACGGGGGGCTCCTACGAGCAGTACTTC. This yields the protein CASSSTGGSYEQYF.